Listed below are T cell receptor beta chains from one sample, sequenced in a study of control samples from healthy donors and cancer patients. Measured with immunoSEQ multiplex PCR; TCRdb has only the in-frame clones, and not every one. The sample consists of tens of thousands of clones, 84% of them appearing once. The sample taken for sequencing was PBMCs. The receptors originated from a man between 65 and 80 years old with lung cancer. Both conserved end residues are part of each CDR3. The D gene is left open where the match is weak. Rows give clone size only sometimes, using once, few, many, or a class for an expanded clone.

D gene: -
clone size: -
J gene: TRBJ1-2
V gene: TRBV30
CDR3 DNA: TGTGCCTGGGAGGGTACCAGGGGAGGCGGCTACACCTTC
CDR3 protein: CAWEGTRGGGYTF

D gene: -
clone size: -
J gene: TRBJ2-2
V gene: TRBV4-2
CDR3 DNA: TGTGCCAGCAGCCAATCGGACATGAACACCGGGGAGCTGTTTTTT
CDR3 protein: CASSQSDMNTGELFF

D gene: -
clone size: -
J gene: TRBJ2-7
V gene: TRBV27
CDR3 DNA: TGTGCCAGCAGTTTATCCCTTACCCTGACAAAGGCAGGGGCGTACGAGCAGTACTTC
CDR3 protein: CASSLSLTLTKAGAYEQYF

D gene: -
clone size: -
J gene: TRBJ1-1
V gene: TRBV7-9
CDR3 DNA: TGTGCCATCATCTTAGCGGGTGCTGAAGCTTTCTTT
CDR3 protein: CAIILAGAEAFF

D gene: -
clone size: -
J gene: TRBJ2-7
V gene: TRBV6-5
CDR3 DNA: TGTGCCAGCAGTCCCCTCAGCGAGCAGTACTTC
CDR3 protein: CASSPLSEQYF

D gene: -
clone size: -
J gene: TRBJ2-7
V gene: TRBV3-1/TRBV3-2
CDR3 DNA: TGTGCCAGCAGCCAATACACCCTCGAGCAGTACTTC
CDR3 protein: CASSQYTLEQYF

D gene: -
clone size: once
J gene: TRBJ1-4
V gene: TRBV6-6
CDR3 DNA: TGTGCCAGCAGGTCAGGGAGGAGGGGTGAAAAACTGTTTTTT
CDR3 protein: CASRSGRRGEKLFF

D gene: TRBD1
clone size: -
J gene: TRBJ1-6
V gene: TRBV19
CDR3 DNA: TGTGCCAGTAGTCCACACAGGGGGTCGGAGAATTCACCCCTCCACTTT
CDR3 protein: CASSPHRGSENSPLHF

D gene: -
clone size: -
J gene: TRBJ1-1
V gene: TRBV7-8
CDR3 DNA: TGTGCCAGCAGCTTAGAGAACCTGAACACTGAAGCTTTCTTT
CDR3 protein: CASSLENLNTEAFF

D gene: TRBD1
clone size: once
J gene: TRBJ1-3
V gene: TRBV3-1/TRBV3-2
CDR3 DNA: TGTGCCAGCAGGCGGAACAGGGGCACGGCTGGAAACACCATATATTTT
CDR3 protein: CASRRNRGTAGNTIYF

D gene: TRBD2
clone size: -
J gene: TRBJ2-7
V gene: TRBV12-3/TRBV12-4
CDR3 DNA: TGTGCCAGCAGTGGGGAGGGCCTTTACGAGCAGTACTTC
CDR3 protein: CASSGEGLYEQYF

D gene: TRBD1
clone size: once
J gene: TRBJ1-1
V gene: TRBV5-1
CDR3 DNA: TGCGCCAGCAGCACAACGACAGGGACTACTGAAGCTTTCTTT
CDR3 protein: CASSTTTGTTEAFF

D gene: TRBD1
clone size: -
J gene: TRBJ2-2
V gene: TRBV5-5
CDR3 DNA: TGTGCCAGCAGCTTGGCGGGACAGTCGAACACCGGGGAGCTGTTTTTT
CDR3 protein: CASSLAGQSNTGELFF

D gene: TRBD1
clone size: -
J gene: TRBJ2-3
V gene: TRBV14
CDR3 DNA: TGTGCCAGCAGCCTCGGGACAGCTGCAGATACGCAGTATTTT
CDR3 protein: CASSLGTAADTQYF

D gene: -
clone size: -
J gene: TRBJ1-6
V gene: TRBV19
CDR3 DNA: TGTGCCAGTAGTATCGGCTGGAGGGGAAGGGAGCCGGATAATTCACCCCTCCACTTT
CDR3 protein: CASSIGWRGREPDNSPLHF

D gene: -
clone size: -
J gene: TRBJ2-2
V gene: TRBV11-3
CDR3 DNA: TGTGCCAGCAGCTTGGGTGCAAACACCGGGGAGCTGTTTTTT
CDR3 protein: CASSLGANTGELFF

D gene: -
clone size: -
J gene: TRBJ2-1
V gene: TRBV5-1
CDR3 DNA: TGCGCCAGCAGCATTGACAGGTACAATGAGCAGTTCTTC
CDR3 protein: CASSIDRYNEQFF

D gene: -
clone size: -
J gene: TRBJ2-3
V gene: TRBV5-1
CDR3 DNA: TGCGCCAGCAGTGTTGGGGCAGGGAGATTTAGCACAGATACGCAGTATTTT
CDR3 protein: CASSVGAGRFSTDTQYF

D gene: -
clone size: -
J gene: TRBJ1-2
V gene: TRBV9
CDR3 DNA: TGTGCCAGCAGCCCGCGCGGTGGATTGGTGGCGGGGGGCTACACCTTC
CDR3 protein: CASSPRGGLVAGGYTF

D gene: -
clone size: medium-sized
J gene: TRBJ1-6
V gene: TRBV5-1
CDR3 DNA: TGCGCCAGCAGATTGAGACTAAATCATAATTCACCCCTCCACTTT
CDR3 protein: CASRLRLNHNSPLHF

D gene: -
clone size: -
J gene: TRBJ1-2
V gene: TRBV5-1
CDR3 DNA: TGCGCCAGCAGCGACCTCCGGGGACAAATCTATAATGGCTACACCTTC
CDR3 protein: CASSDLRGQIYNGYTF

D gene: -
clone size: few
J gene: TRBJ1-2
V gene: TRBV2
CDR3 DNA: TGTGCCAGCAGTGGCCGCGCTACTAACTATGGCTACACCTTC
CDR3 protein: CASSGRATNYGYTF

D gene: -
clone size: -
J gene: TRBJ1-3
V gene: TRBV5-1
CDR3 DNA: TGCGCCAGCAGCTTGGCCCCGGGGGGAAGAGGAAACACCATATATTTT
CDR3 protein: CASSLAPGGRGNTIYF

D gene: -
clone size: -
J gene: TRBJ1-2
V gene: TRBV5-4
CDR3 DNA: TGTGCCAGCAGCTTGGGGCAGGCGGCGATAAATGGCTACACCTTC
CDR3 protein: CASSLGQAAINGYTF

D gene: -
clone size: -
J gene: TRBJ2-1
V gene: TRBV5-3
CDR3 DNA: TGTGCCAGAAGCTTGGAGCCCACAGGGATTGTGTACAATGAGCAGTTCTTC
CDR3 protein: CARSLEPTGIVYNEQFF

D gene: -
clone size: -
J gene: TRBJ2-5
V gene: TRBV29-1
CDR3 DNA: TGCAGCGTTGTCCCGTACCAAGAGACCCAGTACTTC
CDR3 protein: CSVVPYQETQYF

D gene: TRBD2
clone size: -
J gene: TRBJ2-3
V gene: TRBV4-2
CDR3 DNA: TGTGCCAGCAGCCAAGCTCCTAGCGGATCTAGCACAGATACGCAGTATTTT
CDR3 protein: CASSQAPSGSSTDTQYF

D gene: -
clone size: -
J gene: TRBJ1-5
V gene: TRBV7-2
CDR3 DNA: TGTGCCAGCAGTCGTCCATATAGCAATCAGCCCCAGCATTTT
CDR3 protein: CASSRPYSNQPQHF

D gene: -
clone size: -
J gene: TRBJ1-5
V gene: TRBV15
CDR3 DNA: TGTGCCACCAGCAGGGACAGCTACAATCAGCCCCAGCATTTT
CDR3 protein: CATSRDSYNQPQHF

D gene: -
clone size: many
J gene: TRBJ2-7
V gene: TRBV30
CDR3 DNA: TGTGCCTGGAGTGATAGACAAGACGACGAGCAGTACTTC
CDR3 protein: CAWSDRQDDEQYF

D gene: -
clone size: -
J gene: TRBJ2-7
V gene: TRBV5-6
CDR3 DNA: TGTGCCAGCAGCCCTAGGGCAGGGTTTACAGTCGAGCAGTACTTC
CDR3 protein: CASSPRAGFTVEQYF

D gene: -
clone size: -
J gene: TRBJ2-1
V gene: TRBV29-1
CDR3 DNA: TGCAGCGTTGAACCAAGGGCCTCCTACAATGAGCAGTTCTTC
CDR3 protein: CSVEPRASYNEQFF

D gene: -
clone size: -
J gene: TRBJ2-3
V gene: TRBV27
CDR3 DNA: TGTGCCCACACAGATACGCAGTATTTT
CDR3 protein: CAHTDTQYF

D gene: -
clone size: -
J gene: TRBJ1-2
V gene: TRBV3-1/TRBV3-2
CDR3 DNA: TGTGCCAGCAGCCAAGTGACAGGCCTCTATGGCTACACCTTC
CDR3 protein: CASSQVTGLYGYTF

D gene: TRBD1
clone size: -
J gene: TRBJ2-7
V gene: TRBV9
CDR3 DNA: TGTGCCAGCAGCTCCCGGACAGGGGGGGCCTACGAGCAGTACTTC
CDR3 protein: CASSSRTGGAYEQYF

D gene: TRBD1
clone size: -
J gene: TRBJ1-3
V gene: TRBV19
CDR3 DNA: TGTGCCAGTAATGCAGGGGGTCCGGGGAACACCATATATTTT
CDR3 protein: CASNAGGPGNTIYF

D gene: TRBD1
clone size: -
J gene: TRBJ2-6
V gene: TRBV2
CDR3 DNA: TGTGCCAGTAATCCCGGGACAGGGAACTCTGGGGCCAACGTCCTGACTTTC
CDR3 protein: CASNPGTGNSGANVLTF

D gene: TRBD2
clone size: -
J gene: TRBJ2-7
V gene: TRBV25-1
CDR3 DNA: TGTGCCAGCAGTGCCGGACTAGCGGGGGAGCAGTACTTC
CDR3 protein: CASSAGLAGEQYF

D gene: -
clone size: -
J gene: TRBJ2-7
V gene: TRBV19
CDR3 DNA: TGTGCCAGTAGTATCTATAACGTTGGTCAGGACGAGCAGTACTTC
CDR3 protein: CASSIYNVGQDEQYF

D gene: TRBD1
clone size: -
J gene: TRBJ2-3
V gene: TRBV10-3
CDR3 DNA: TGTGCCATCAGGGGGGGCAGGGGGCTAACAGATACGCAGTATTTT
CDR3 protein: CAIRGGRGLTDTQYF

D gene: TRBD1
clone size: -
J gene: TRBJ2-5
V gene: TRBV14
CDR3 DNA: TGTGCCAGCAGCCCGTCGGTCAGGGGGCGGAGAGAGACCCAGTACTTC
CDR3 protein: CASSPSVRGRRETQYF

D gene: TRBD1
clone size: -
J gene: TRBJ1-1
V gene: TRBV6-6
CDR3 DNA: TGTGCCAGCAGTCCCTCCAACAGGGGGCCTAGGAACACTGAAGCTTTCTTT
CDR3 protein: CASSPSNRGPRNTEAFF

D gene: -
clone size: -
J gene: TRBJ1-6
V gene: TRBV2
CDR3 DNA: TGTGCCAGCAAAGAGCAGTCCGGGAGGAATTCACCCCTCCACTTT
CDR3 protein: CASKEQSGRNSPLHF

D gene: TRBD2
clone size: -
J gene: TRBJ2-2
V gene: TRBV29-1
CDR3 DNA: TGCAGCGTTTCTAAACGAAGCGGGGTGGGCGGGGAGCTGTTTTTT
CDR3 protein: CSVSKRSGVGGELFF

D gene: -
clone size: -
J gene: TRBJ2-7
V gene: TRBV7-9
CDR3 DNA: TGTGCCAGCAGCTGGGGGACTTCCTACGAGCAGTACTTC
CDR3 protein: CASSWGTSYEQYF

D gene: TRBD1
clone size: -
J gene: TRBJ1-5
V gene: TRBV19
CDR3 DNA: TGTGCCAGTAGTATCGACAGGGCTGATCAGCCCCAGCATTTT
CDR3 protein: CASSIDRADQPQHF

D gene: TRBD1
clone size: -
J gene: TRBJ2-3
V gene: TRBV13
CDR3 DNA: TGTGCCAGCAGCACAACCGGGACAGGGGTGAAGGATACGCAGTATTTT
CDR3 protein: CASSTTGTGVKDTQYF

D gene: -
clone size: few
J gene: TRBJ2-2
V gene: TRBV27
CDR3 DNA: TGTGCCAGCAGTTACGGGACCGGGACCGGGGAGCTGTTTTTT
CDR3 protein: CASSYGTGTGELFF

D gene: TRBD1
clone size: many
J gene: TRBJ1-5
V gene: TRBV24-1
CDR3 DNA: TGTGCCACCAGTGATTTGGGGGACAGGGAAAGCCAGCCCCAGCATTTT
CDR3 protein: CATSDLGDRESQPQHF